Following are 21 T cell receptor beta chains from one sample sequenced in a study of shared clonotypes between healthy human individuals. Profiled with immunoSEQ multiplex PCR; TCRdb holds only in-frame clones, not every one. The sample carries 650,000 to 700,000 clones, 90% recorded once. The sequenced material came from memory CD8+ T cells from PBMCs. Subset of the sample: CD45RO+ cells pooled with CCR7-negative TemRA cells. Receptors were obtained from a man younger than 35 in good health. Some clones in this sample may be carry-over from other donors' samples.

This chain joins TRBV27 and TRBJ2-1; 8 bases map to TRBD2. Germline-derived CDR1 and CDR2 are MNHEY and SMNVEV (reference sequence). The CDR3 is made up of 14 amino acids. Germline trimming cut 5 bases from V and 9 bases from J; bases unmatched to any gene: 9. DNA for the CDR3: TGTGCCAGCAGTCCGGGACTAGGAATGGGTGAGCAGTTCTTC. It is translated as CASSPGLGMGEQFF.

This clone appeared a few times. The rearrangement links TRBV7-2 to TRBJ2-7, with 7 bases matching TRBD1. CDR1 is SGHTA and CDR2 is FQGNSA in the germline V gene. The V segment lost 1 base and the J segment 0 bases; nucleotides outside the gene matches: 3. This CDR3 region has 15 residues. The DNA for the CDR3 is TGTGCCAGCAGCTTAGTGGGACAGAGCTCCTACGAGCAGTACTTC. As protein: CASSLVGQSSYEQYF.

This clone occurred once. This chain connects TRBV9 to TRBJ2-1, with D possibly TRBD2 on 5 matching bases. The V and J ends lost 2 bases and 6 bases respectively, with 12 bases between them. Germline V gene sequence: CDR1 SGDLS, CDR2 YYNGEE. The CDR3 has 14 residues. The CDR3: CASSVLAGPNEQFF. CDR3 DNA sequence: TGTGCCAGCAGCGTTCTGGCGGGTCCCAATGAGCAGTTCTTC. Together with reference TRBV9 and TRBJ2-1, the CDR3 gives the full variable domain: DSGVTQTPKHLITATGQRVTLRCSPRSGDLSVYWYQQSLDQGLQFLIQYYNGEERAKGNILERFSAQQFPDLHSELNLSSLELGDSALYFCASSVLAGPNEQFFGPGTRLTVL.

CDR3 amino acids: CASSTRGTNEKLFF. The CDR3 DNA reads as TGTGCCAGCAGTACGCGCGGAACTAATGAAAAACTGTTTTTT. This chain connects TRBV27 to TRBJ1-4; D gene uncertain. The germline V and J ends were trimmed by 5 bases and 1 base, with 8 bases remaining between them. This CDR3 has 14 amino acids. Germline V lookup: CDR1 MNHEY, CDR2 SMNVEV (reference sequence).

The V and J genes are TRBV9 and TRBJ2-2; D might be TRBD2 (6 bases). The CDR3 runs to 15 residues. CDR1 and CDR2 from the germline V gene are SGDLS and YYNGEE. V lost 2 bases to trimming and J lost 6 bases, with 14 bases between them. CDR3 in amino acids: CASSVLREGAGELFF. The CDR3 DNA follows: TGTGCCAGCAGCGTCTTGCGGGAAGGTGCCGGGGAGCTGTTTTTT.

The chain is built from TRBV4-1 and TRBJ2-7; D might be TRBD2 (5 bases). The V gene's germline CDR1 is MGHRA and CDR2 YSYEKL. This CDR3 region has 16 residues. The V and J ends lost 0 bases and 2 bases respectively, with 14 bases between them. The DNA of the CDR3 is TGCGCCAGCAGCCAAGAGGCAAGGACTTCAGCCTACGAGCAGTACTTC. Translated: CASSQEARTSAYEQYF.

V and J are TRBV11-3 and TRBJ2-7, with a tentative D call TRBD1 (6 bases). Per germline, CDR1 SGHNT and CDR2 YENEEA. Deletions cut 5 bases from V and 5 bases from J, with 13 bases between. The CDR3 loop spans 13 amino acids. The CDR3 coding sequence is TGTGCCAGCAGCCAGGGGTTTCTCCACGAGCAGTACTTC. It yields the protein CASSQGFLHEQYF.

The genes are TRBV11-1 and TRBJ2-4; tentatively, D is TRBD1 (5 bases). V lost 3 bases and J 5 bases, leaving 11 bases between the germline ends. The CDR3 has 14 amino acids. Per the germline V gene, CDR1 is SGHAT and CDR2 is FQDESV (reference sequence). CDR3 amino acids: CASSFWGAENIQYF. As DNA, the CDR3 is TGTGCCAGCAGCTTTTGGGGCGCGGAAAACATTCAGTACTTC. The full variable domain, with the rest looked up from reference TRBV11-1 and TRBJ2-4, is EAEVAQSPRYKITEKSQAVAFWCDPISGHATLYWYRQILGQGPELLVQFQDESVVDDSQLPKDRFSAERLKGVDSTLKIQPAELGDSAMYLCASSFWGAENIQYFGAGTRLSVL.

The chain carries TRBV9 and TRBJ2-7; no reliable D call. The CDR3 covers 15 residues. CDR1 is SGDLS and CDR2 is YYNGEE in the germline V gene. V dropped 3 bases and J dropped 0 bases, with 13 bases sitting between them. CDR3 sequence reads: CASSAGSTPSYEQYF. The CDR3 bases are TGTGCCAGCAGCGCGGGTTCGACACCCTCCTACGAGCAGTACTTC.

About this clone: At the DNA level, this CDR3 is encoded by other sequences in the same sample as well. The CDR3, as DNA: TGCGCCAGCAGCCTACGGACAGGGGGCACCGGGGAGCTGTTTTTT. This encodes CASSLRTGGTGELFF. This chain links TRBV5-1 with TRBJ2-2; 10 nucleotides align to TRBD1. The trim removed 4 bases at V and 4 bases at J, leaving 4 bases unmatched. This CDR3 has 15 amino acids. CDR1 is SGHRS and CDR2 is YFSETQ in the germline V gene.

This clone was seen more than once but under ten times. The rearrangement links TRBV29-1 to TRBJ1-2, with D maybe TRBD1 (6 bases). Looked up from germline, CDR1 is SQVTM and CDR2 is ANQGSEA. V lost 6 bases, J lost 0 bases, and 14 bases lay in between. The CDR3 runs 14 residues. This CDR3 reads CSVPRDKTNYGYTF. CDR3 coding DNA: TGCAGCGTCCCCCGGGACAAGACTAACTATGGCTACACCTTC.

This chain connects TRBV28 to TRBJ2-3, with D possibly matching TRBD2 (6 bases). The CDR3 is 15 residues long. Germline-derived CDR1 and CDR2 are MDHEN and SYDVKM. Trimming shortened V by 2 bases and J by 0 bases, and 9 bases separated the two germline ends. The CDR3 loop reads CASSLGGTSTDTQYF. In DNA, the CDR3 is TGTGCCAGCAGTTTAGGAGGGACTAGCACAGATACGCAGTATTTT.

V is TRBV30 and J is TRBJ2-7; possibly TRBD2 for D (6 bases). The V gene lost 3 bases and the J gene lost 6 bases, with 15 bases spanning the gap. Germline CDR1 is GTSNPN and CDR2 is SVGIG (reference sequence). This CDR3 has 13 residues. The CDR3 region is CAWSSGPDGEQYF. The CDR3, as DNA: TGTGCCTGGAGCAGCGGGCCAGATGGCGAGCAGTACTTC.

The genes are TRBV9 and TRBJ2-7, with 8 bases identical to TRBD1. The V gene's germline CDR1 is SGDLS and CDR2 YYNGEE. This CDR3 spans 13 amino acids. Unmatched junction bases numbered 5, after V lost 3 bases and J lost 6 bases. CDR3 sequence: CASSARTGREQYF. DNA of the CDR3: TGTGCCAGCAGCGCTCGGACAGGGCGCGAGCAGTACTTC.

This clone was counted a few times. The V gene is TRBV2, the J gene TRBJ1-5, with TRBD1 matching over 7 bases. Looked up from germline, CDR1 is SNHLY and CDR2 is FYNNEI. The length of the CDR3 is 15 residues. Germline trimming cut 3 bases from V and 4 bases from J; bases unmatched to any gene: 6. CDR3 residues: CASSDQGVWNQPQHF. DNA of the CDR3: TGTGCCAGCAGTGATCAGGGGGTTTGGAATCAGCCCCAGCATTTT. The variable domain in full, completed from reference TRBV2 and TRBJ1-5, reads EPEVTQTPSHQVTQMGQEVILRCVPISNHLYFYWYRQILGQKVEFLVSFYNNEISEKSEIFDDQFSVERPDGSNFTLKIRSTKLEDSAMYFCASSDQGVWNQPQHFGDGTRLSIL.

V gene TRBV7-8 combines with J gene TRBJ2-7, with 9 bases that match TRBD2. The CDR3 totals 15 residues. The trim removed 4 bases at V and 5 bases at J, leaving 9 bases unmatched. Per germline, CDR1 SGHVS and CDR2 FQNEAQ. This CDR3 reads CASSSRLAARDEQYF. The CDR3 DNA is TGTGCCAGCAGCTCACGACTAGCGGCTCGAGACGAGCAGTACTTC.

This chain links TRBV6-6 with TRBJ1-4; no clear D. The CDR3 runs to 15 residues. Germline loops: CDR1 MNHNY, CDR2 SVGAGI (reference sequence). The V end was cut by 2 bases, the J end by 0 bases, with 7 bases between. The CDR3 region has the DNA TGTGCCAGCAGTTACACGGACTCAACTAATGAAAAACTGTTTTTT. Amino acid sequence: CASSYTDSTNEKLFF.

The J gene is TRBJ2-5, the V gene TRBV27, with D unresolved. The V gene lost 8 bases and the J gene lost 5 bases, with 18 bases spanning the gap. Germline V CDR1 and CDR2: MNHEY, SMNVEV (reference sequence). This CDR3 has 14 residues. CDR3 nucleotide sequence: TGTGCCAGCTGTAAGGCGCCAGGCTGGGAGACCCAGTACTTC. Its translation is CASCKAPGWETQYF.

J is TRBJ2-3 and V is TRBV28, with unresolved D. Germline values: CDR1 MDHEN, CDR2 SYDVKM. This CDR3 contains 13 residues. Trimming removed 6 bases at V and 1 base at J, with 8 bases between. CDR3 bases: TGTGCCAGCAGAATATGGGGCACAGATACGCAGTATTTT. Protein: CASRIWGTDTQYF.

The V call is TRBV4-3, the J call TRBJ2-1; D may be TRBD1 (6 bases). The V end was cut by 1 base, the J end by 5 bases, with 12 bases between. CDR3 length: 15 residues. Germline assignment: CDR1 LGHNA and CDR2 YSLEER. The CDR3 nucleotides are TGCGCCAGCAGCCAAGTTAGGACAGTCCACAATGAGCAGTTCTTC. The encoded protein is CASSQVRTVHNEQFF.

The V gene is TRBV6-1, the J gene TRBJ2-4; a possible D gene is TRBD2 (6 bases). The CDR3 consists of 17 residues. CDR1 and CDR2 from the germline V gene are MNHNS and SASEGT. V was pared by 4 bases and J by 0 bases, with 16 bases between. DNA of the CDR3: TGTGCCAGCAGTGCACCCTCAGGGACTTTAGCCAAAAACATTCAGTACTTC. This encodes CASSAPSGTLAKNIQYF.